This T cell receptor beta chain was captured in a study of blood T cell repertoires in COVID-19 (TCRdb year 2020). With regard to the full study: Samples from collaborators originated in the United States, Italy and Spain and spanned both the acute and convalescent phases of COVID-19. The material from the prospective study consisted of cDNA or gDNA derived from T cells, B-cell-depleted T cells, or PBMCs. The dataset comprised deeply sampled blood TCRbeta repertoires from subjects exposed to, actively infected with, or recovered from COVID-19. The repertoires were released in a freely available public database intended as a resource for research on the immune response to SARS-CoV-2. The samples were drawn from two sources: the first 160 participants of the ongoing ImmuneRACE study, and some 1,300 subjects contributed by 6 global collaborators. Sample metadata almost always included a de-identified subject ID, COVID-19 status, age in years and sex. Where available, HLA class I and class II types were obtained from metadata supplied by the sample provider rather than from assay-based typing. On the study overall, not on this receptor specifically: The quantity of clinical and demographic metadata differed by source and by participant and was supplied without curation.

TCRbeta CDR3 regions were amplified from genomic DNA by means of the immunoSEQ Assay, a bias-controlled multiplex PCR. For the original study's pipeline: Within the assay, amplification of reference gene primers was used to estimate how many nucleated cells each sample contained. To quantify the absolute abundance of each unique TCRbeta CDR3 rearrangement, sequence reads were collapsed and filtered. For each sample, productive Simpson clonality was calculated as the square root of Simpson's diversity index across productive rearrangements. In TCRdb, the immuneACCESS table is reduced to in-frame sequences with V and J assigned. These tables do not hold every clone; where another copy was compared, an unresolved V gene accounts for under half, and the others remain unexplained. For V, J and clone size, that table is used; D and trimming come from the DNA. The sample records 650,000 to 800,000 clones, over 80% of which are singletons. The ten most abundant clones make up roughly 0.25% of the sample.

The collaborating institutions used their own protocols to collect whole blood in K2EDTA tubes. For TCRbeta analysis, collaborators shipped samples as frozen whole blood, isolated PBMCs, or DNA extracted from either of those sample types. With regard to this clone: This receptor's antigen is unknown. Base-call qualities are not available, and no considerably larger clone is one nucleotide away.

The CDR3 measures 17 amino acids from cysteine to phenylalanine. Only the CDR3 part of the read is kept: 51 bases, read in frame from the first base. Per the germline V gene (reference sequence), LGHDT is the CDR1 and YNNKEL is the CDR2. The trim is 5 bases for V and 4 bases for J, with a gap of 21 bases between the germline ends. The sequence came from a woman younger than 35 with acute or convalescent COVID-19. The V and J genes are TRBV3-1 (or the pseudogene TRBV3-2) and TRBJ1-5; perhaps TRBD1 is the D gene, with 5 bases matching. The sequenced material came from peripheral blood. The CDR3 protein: CASSWGLTPWGNQPQHF. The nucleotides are TGTGCCAGCAGCTGGGGACTCACCCCGTGGGGAAATCAGCCCCAGCATTTT.